This T cell receptor (beta chain) originates from a study of blood T cell repertoires in COVID-19. Background on the study: COVID-19 samples, acute and convalescent, were from the United States, Italy and Spain. T cells, B-cell-depleted T cells, or PBMCs supplied cDNA or gDNA.

In the authors' methods: Amplification from reference gene primers served as the basis for estimated nucleated cell counts. This table comes from immunoSEQ multiplex PCR, and its TCRdb copy is limited to in-frame clones, with some not included. That table is the source of V, J and clone size, and D and trimming were worked out from the DNA. The profile covers 150,000 to 200,000 clones, with around 80% appearing a single time and around 8.1% taken by the ten largest. The CDR3 covers 15 residues. Per germline, CDR1 KGHDR and CDR2 SFDVKD. V was pared by 2 bases and J by 6 bases, with 5 bases of the junction left unmatched.

The chain has TRBV24-1 and TRBJ1-1; 10 nucleotides align to TRBD1. The source material was peripheral blood. This sequence was found in a man aged 55-75 years with acute or convalescent COVID-19. The DNA of the CDR3 is TGTGCCACCAGTGATTCTGGACAGGGGGGGTCTGAAGCTTTCTTT. It yields the protein CATSDSGQGGSEAFF.